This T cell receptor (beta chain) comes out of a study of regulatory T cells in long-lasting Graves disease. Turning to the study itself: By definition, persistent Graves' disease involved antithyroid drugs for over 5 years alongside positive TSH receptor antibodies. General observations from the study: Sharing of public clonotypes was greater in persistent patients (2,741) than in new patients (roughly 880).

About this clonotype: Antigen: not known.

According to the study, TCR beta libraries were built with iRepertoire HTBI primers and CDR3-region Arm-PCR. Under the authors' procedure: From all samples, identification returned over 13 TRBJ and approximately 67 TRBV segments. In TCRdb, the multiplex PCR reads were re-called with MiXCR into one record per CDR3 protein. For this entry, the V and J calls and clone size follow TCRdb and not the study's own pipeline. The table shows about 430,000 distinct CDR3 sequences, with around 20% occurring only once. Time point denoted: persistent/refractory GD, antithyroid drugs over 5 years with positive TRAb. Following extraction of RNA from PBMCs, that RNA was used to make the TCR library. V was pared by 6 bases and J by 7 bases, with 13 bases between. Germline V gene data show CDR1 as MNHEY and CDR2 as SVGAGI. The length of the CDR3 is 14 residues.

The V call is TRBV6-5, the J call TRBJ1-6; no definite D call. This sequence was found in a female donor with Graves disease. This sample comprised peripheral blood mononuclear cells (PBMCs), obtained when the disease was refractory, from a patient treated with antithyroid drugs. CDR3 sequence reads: CASRYGYRNSPLHF. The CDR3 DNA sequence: TGTGCCAGCAGGTACGGTTACAGAAATTCACCCCTCCACTTT.